Sequencing of this T cell receptor beta chain was carried out in a study of cytomegalovirus exposure and HLA in healthy donors. General study results and limits: A later analysis showed that HLA-associated TCR beta chains had undergone more clonal expansion than equally common others. The study recorded 150 to 200 TCR beta chains that were cytomegalovirus-associated.

The CDR3 spans 16 residues. The V gene end was trimmed by 4 bases and the J gene end by 11 bases; junction bases not matched to a gene: 20. CDR1 SGHNT and CDR2 YYREEE come from the germline V gene (reference sequence). Primers: 60 Vbeta forward and 13 Jbeta reverse. Assay: immunoSEQ multiplex PCR; the TCRdb copy retains only in-frame clones and omits some. The sample lists about 150,000 clones, about 84% occurring once. As for this clone: Its antigen remains unidentified.

The genes are TRBV5-4 and TRBJ2-5; 7 positions match TRBD2. Source material: PBMCs. The TCR sequence derives from a male donor in good health and CMV-seronegative. CDR3 nucleotides: TGTGCCAGCAGCCAGATGGGTATCTCCAGCGGGATTCCGCAGTACTTC. Amino acid sequence: CASSQMGISSGIPQYF.